The rows below give T cell receptor beta chains drawn from one sample of a study of blood T cell repertoires in COVID-19. Assay: immunoSEQ multiplex PCR; the TCRdb copy retains only in-frame clones and omits some. The table records about 400,000 clones, roughly 91% of them present only once. The sample consisted of PBMCs or T cells enriched from blood (not recorded which). These receptors all stem from a woman aged 25 to 39 who had recovered from COVID-19. Both conserved end residues are part of each CDR3. A D gene is named only where the DNA matches it firmly. Clone size is shown for a subset of rows, as once, few, many or a class of expanded clone.

DNA: TGCGCCAGCAGCTTGGTCACAACAGGGTTCCACGAGCAGTACTTC; CDR3: CASSLVTTGFHEQYF; V: TRBV5-1; D: .; size: once; J: TRBJ2-7
DNA: TGCGCCAGCAGCTTTACCGGGACAGGGGCTGAAAAACTGTTTTTT; CDR3: CASSFTGTGAEKLFF; V: TRBV5-1; D: TRBD1; size: .; J: TRBJ1-4
DNA: TGTGCCAGCAGCTTTGACAGGATTACCAGGGGAGATACGCAGTATTTT; CDR3: CASSFDRITRGDTQYF; V: TRBV7-9; D: .; size: .; J: TRBJ2-3
DNA: TGTGCCAGCAGCTTGTCCGGGACTGTCTACGAGCAGTACTTC; CDR3: CASSLSGTVYEQYF; V: TRBV7-2; D: .; size: .; J: TRBJ2-7
DNA: TGTGCCAGCAGCACCCGCTCTGGGGCCACTGAAGCTTTCTTT; CDR3: CASSTRSGATEAFF; V: TRBV6-5; D: .; size: .; J: TRBJ1-1
DNA: TGTGCCAGCAGCCTAAACCTCGGAGACAATGAGCAGTTCTTC; CDR3: CASSLNLGDNEQFF; V: TRBV7-6; D: .; size: .; J: TRBJ2-1
DNA: TGTGCCAGCAGTGACTCCACGCGGGGACTCACAGATACGCAGTATTTT; CDR3: CASSDSTRGLTDTQYF; V: TRBV6-4; D: .; size: once; J: TRBJ2-3
DNA: TGTGCCAGCAGCCAAGAGGACCAGGGGGCGCGTACTGAAGCTTTCTTT; CDR3: CASSQEDQGARTEAFF; V: TRBV4-2; D: TRBD1; size: .; J: TRBJ1-1
DNA: TGTGCCAGTAGTAAACCGGGACAGATAAACACAGATACGCAGTATTTT; CDR3: CASSKPGQINTDTQYF; V: TRBV19; D: TRBD1; size: .; J: TRBJ2-3
DNA: TGTGCCAGCAGCCTCGGGACAGGGAACACTGAAGCTTTCTTT; CDR3: CASSLGTGNTEAFF; V: TRBV7-9; D: TRBD1; size: .; J: TRBJ1-1
DNA: TGTGCCAGCACGGAATTCGGGGACGGGAGGGATGGCTACACCTTC; CDR3: CASTEFGDGRDGYTF; V: TRBV6-5; D: .; size: few; J: TRBJ1-2
DNA: TGTGCCAGCAGTCGAAGACAGGGACATAATTCACCCCTCCACTTT; CDR3: CASSRRQGHNSPLHF; V: TRBV6-2/TRBV6-3; D: TRBD1; size: .; J: TRBJ1-6
DNA: TGCAGCGCCACCCGCGGAGGAGAGAGCATTCAGTACTTC; CDR3: CSATRGGESIQYF; V: TRBV29-1; D: .; size: .; J: TRBJ2-4
DNA: TGTGCCAGCAGCTTCGAGGACAGGGGGGGGAGCGAGCAGTACTTC; CDR3: CASSFEDRGGSEQYF; V: TRBV7-2; D: TRBD1; size: .; J: TRBJ2-7
DNA: TGTGCCAGCAGCTTGCTGGCGACAAATTATGGCTACACCTTC; CDR3: CASSLLATNYGYTF; V: TRBV5-4; D: .; size: .; J: TRBJ1-2
DNA: TGCGCCAGCAGCCAATCGGGACAGCCGGGAAACACCATATATTTT; CDR3: CASSQSGQPGNTIYF; V: TRBV4-1; D: TRBD1; size: .; J: TRBJ1-3
DNA: TGCAGTGCTAGTAGACCCCCAGGGAATGAAAAACTGTTTTTT; CDR3: CSASRPPGNEKLFF; V: TRBV20-1; D: .; size: .; J: TRBJ1-4
DNA: TGTGCCAGCAGTTTTGCGTCCGGGCTCAGCGGGTCCGAGCAGTACTTC; CDR3: CASSFASGLSGSEQYF; V: TRBV28; D: .; size: .; J: TRBJ2-7
DNA: TGTGCCAGTAGTTCGCAACAGACAGGAACCTACGAGCAGTACTTC; CDR3: CASSSQQTGTYEQYF; V: TRBV19; D: .; size: .; J: TRBJ2-7
DNA: TGTGCCAGCAGCATCGACAGGGGGTTGGATACGCAGTATTTT; CDR3: CASSIDRGLDTQYF; V: TRBV7-2; D: TRBD1; size: .; J: TRBJ2-3
DNA: TGTGCCAGCAGCCTCGACAGGGGGCGAGAGTCACCCCTCCACTTT; CDR3: CASSLDRGRESPLHF; V: TRBV7-3; D: TRBD1; size: .; J: TRBJ1-6
DNA: TGTGCCAGCAGCCAAGAGGTAGCGGCTGTGATTAACTTC; CDR3: CASSQEVAAVINF; V: TRBV3-1/TRBV3-2; D: .; size: few; J: TRBJ2-7
DNA: TGCGCCAGCAGCACGACAGTCACAGATACGCAGTATTTT; CDR3: CASSTTVTDTQYF; V: TRBV5-1; D: .; size: .; J: TRBJ2-3
DNA: TGTGCCACCAGTTCGGAGTTGTGGGGGGTCGGCGAGCAGTACTTC; CDR3: CATSSELWGVGEQYF; V: TRBV24-1; D: .; size: few; J: TRBJ2-7
DNA: TGTGCCACCAGTGACGGGAACACTGAAGCTTTCTTT; CDR3: CATSDGNTEAFF; V: TRBV24-1; D: .; size: .; J: TRBJ1-1
DNA: TGCGCCAGCAGCTTGGCCCGGGAGGGGGTATACGAGCAGTACTTC; CDR3: CASSLAREGVYEQYF; V: TRBV5-1; D: TRBD2; size: .; J: TRBJ2-7
DNA: TGTGCCAGCAGTATCACAGGGGCTGGAAACACCATATATTTT; CDR3: CASSITGAGNTIYF; V: TRBV6-5; D: TRBD1; size: .; J: TRBJ1-3
DNA: TGTGCCAGCAGCCAAGGTACGACAGGCCAAGAGACCCAGTACTTC; CDR3: CASSQGTTGQETQYF; V: TRBV3-1/TRBV3-2; D: .; size: .; J: TRBJ2-5
DNA: TGTGCCAGCAGTCCTGCTATGGGGGCGACCTACGAGCAGTACTTC; CDR3: CASSPAMGATYEQYF; V: TRBV5-8; D: .; size: .; J: TRBJ2-7
DNA: TGTGCCAGCAGTACCCTGGCGGGCTCCTACGAGCAGTACTTC; CDR3: CASSTLAGSYEQYF; V: TRBV27; D: .; size: .; J: TRBJ2-7
DNA: TGTGCCAGCAAACCAGGAACTCTCAGGGACAGAGATTATGGCTACACCTTC; CDR3: CASKPGTLRDRDYGYTF; V: TRBV3-1/TRBV3-2; D: TRBD1; size: .; J: TRBJ1-2
DNA: TGTGCCAGCAGCTTAGCCGGTGGAGGTCAGCCCCAGCATTTT; CDR3: CASSLAGGGQPQHF; V: TRBV11-2; D: .; size: .; J: TRBJ1-5
DNA: TGTGCCATCAGTGCGGACAGGGCCCAATCCTACGAGCAGTACTTC; CDR3: CAISADRAQSYEQYF; V: TRBV10-3; D: TRBD1; size: few; J: TRBJ2-7
DNA: TGTGCCAGCTCACCCGGCCGGACAGTCGTCTACAATGAGCAGTTCTTC; CDR3: CASSPGRTVVYNEQFF; V: TRBV18; D: .; size: .; J: TRBJ2-1
DNA: TGTGCCAGCAGCCAAGAGGGCCAACGCCCCCCCCATACGCAGTATTTT; CDR3: CASSQEGQRPPHTQYF; V: TRBV3-1/TRBV3-2; D: .; size: .; J: TRBJ2-3
DNA: TGTGCCAGCAGCTTAGTGCGGGACAGGGGGTACACAGATACGCAGTATTTT; CDR3: CASSLVRDRGYTDTQYF; V: TRBV7-8; D: TRBD1; size: .; J: TRBJ2-3
DNA: TGTGCCAGCAGCCCCTCTACTAGCGGGAGTCATGAGCAGTTCTTC; CDR3: CASSPSTSGSHEQFF; V: TRBV7-6; D: TRBD2; size: once; J: TRBJ2-1
DNA: TGCGCCAGCAGCCCCCCCGGGCTGGAGGGCACTTCTGGAAACACCATATATTTT; CDR3: CASSPPGLEGTSGNTIYF; V: TRBV5-1; D: .; size: .; J: TRBJ1-3
DNA: TGTGCCAGTAGTATCCCGACAGGGCATGGTGAAAAACTGTTTTTT; CDR3: CASSIPTGHGEKLFF; V: TRBV19; D: TRBD1; size: .; J: TRBJ1-4
DNA: TGTGCCAGCAGCGCTGCAGGGGAAGCTTTCTTT; CDR3: CASSAAGEAFF; V: TRBV11-2; D: .; size: once; J: TRBJ1-1
DNA: TGTGCCAGCAGTTCTGGGCCCACCACTGAAGCTTTCTTT; CDR3: CASSSGPTTEAFF; V: TRBV12-3/TRBV12-4; D: .; size: .; J: TRBJ1-1
DNA: TGTGCCAGCAGTTTACAAGCCCCGGGAGTACTCACCGGGGAGCTGTTTTTT; CDR3: CASSLQAPGVLTGELFF; V: TRBV28; D: .; size: .; J: TRBJ2-2
DNA: TGTGCCAGCAGCCCCATTGGGACAGCCTACGAGCAGTACTTC; CDR3: CASSPIGTAYEQYF; V: TRBV5-6; D: TRBD1; size: .; J: TRBJ2-7
DNA: TGTGCCAGCAGTGACTCCGCAGGGGCCAACTACAATGAGCAGTTCTTC; CDR3: CASSDSAGANYNEQFF; V: TRBV6-4; D: .; size: few; J: TRBJ2-1
DNA: TGTGCCAGCAGCCCTCCTACAGGGTGGGGGACAGGGAACACCGGGGAGCTGTTTTTT; CDR3: CASSPPTGWGTGNTGELFF; V: TRBV7-9; D: TRBD1; size: few; J: TRBJ2-2
DNA: TGCGCCAGCAGGGGACTTTATACGCAGTATTTT; CDR3: CASRGLYTQYF; V: TRBV5-1; D: .; size: once; J: TRBJ2-3
DNA: TGTGCCAGCAGCTCCACACCAGGACGGGGGGAAGCTTTCTTT; CDR3: CASSSTPGRGEAFF; V: TRBV7-9; D: .; size: .; J: TRBJ1-1
DNA: TGTGCTAGTAGATTCAGGGCGGGCAATCAGCCCCAGCATTTT; CDR3: CASRFRAGNQPQHF; V: TRBV19; D: .; size: .; J: TRBJ1-5
DNA: TGTGCCACCAGTGATACCGCTCGGGGAACTCGGGGGTCCTACAATGAGCAGTTCTTC; CDR3: CATSDTARGTRGSYNEQFF; V: TRBV24-1; D: .; size: .; J: TRBJ2-1
DNA: TGTGCCAGCAGCTTCGGAGACAGCAATGAAAAACTGTTTTTT; CDR3: CASSFGDSNEKLFF; V: TRBV7-2; D: .; size: .; J: TRBJ1-4